The TCR beta chain described here comes from a study of cytotoxic CD8 clonotypes in ibrutinib-treated CLL. Study summary: The average sample held roughly 240,000 productive templates and more than 80,000 productive rearrangements. Overall study results and limits: Whereas clonality rose at ibrutinib response, it declined toward baseline at progression.

The CDR3 spans 14 residues. V was pared by 3 bases and J by 6 bases, with 8 bases of the junction left unmatched. CDR1 MNHEY and CDR2 SMNVEV come from the germline V gene (reference sequence). TCRdb's copy holds only in-frame clones and misses some; the assay was immunoSEQ multiplex PCR. The table shows 30,000 or so clones, with less than 75% occurring only once. As concerns this clone: Its target is not known.

The chain recombines TRBV27 with TRBJ2-7, with 7 bases lining up with TRBD1. The receptor's source is a human donor with chronic lymphocytic leukemia. The source was PBMCs, collected before ibrutinib treatment. CDR3 bases: TGTGCCAGCAGTTTTGGTCGCAGGGGGATCGAGCAGTACTTC. Translation gives CASSFGRRGIEQYF.